What follows are 21 T cell receptor beta chains derived from one specimen sequenced in a study of Graves' ophthalmopathy and Graves' hyperthyroidism. Amplified TCR beta CDR3 regions were obtained using RNA transcripts as template. HTBI primers were used in a first-round RT-PCR, which preceded a second-round multiplex PCR. In TCRdb, the multiplex PCR reads were re-called with MiXCR into one record per CDR3 protein. The sample lists about 210,000 distinct CDR3 sequences, under 30% seen once, with 8.5% to 9.5% in the top ten. Sequenced material: peripheral blood. The receptors originated from a man aged 50 to 60 with Graves' ophthalmopathy.

The table lists this clonotype with many counts. The V and J genes are TRBV28 and TRBJ2-5, with unresolved D. This CDR3 has 14 amino acids. The germline V gene encodes CDR1 MDHEN and CDR2 SYDVKM. V was clipped by 2 bases and J by 2 bases, with 9 bases between them. The chain's CDR3 is CASSLEEFQETQYF. The DNA of the CDR3 is TGTGCCAGCAGTTTAGAAGAGTTTCAAGAGACCCAGTACTTC. Full variable domain (outside the CDR3, taken from reference TRBV28 and TRBJ2-5): DVKVTQSSRYLVKRTGEKVFLECVQDMDHENMFWYRQDPGLGLRLIYFSYDVKMKEKGDIPEGYSVSREKKERFSLILESASTNQTSMYLCASSLEEFQETQYFGPGTRLLVL.

This clonotype was observed many times. CDR3 in DNA: TGTGCCAGCAGTGAAGATAGCGGGAGATCTGAGACCCAGTACTTC. Its protein product is CASSEDSGRSETQYF. J is TRBJ2-5 and V is TRBV2; the match to TRBD2 covers 9 bases. After removal of 1 base from V and 5 bases from J, the junction contained 5 bases not matched to a gene. CDR3 length: 15 residues. Germline V gene lookup returns CDR1 SNHLY and CDR2 FYNNEI.

This clonotype was seen ten or more times. The chain has TRBV6-5 and TRBJ1-3, with D possibly matching TRBD1 (5 bases). CDR1 and CDR2 (germline): MNHEY, SVGAGI. This CDR3 has 13 amino acids. V was pared by 7 bases and J by 2 bases, with 9 bases between. The CDR3 loop reads CASTMTAGNTIYF. CDR3 sequence (DNA): TGTGCCAGCACCATGACAGCTGGAAACACCATATATTTT.

Remarks on this clonotype: Germline is not matched at one junction end, which may reflect a read error. The chain combines TRBV12-3 or TRBV12-4 with TRBJ1-1, with D hard to call. The length of the CDR3 is 13 residues. CDR3 residues: CASSDPLNTKAFF. The CDR3 nucleotides read TGTGCCAGCAGTGATCCTTTGAACACTAAAGCTTTCTTT.

The genes are TRBV11-2 and TRBJ2-7; the D gene is possibly TRBD1 (6 bases). Germline V CDR1 and CDR2: SGHAT, FQNNGV. CDR3 length: 16 residues. Trimming took off 5 bases at V and 3 bases at J, with 20 bases between the two ends. The CDR3 DNA is TGTGCCAGCAGCCGTCTAACAGGGAAGCGCATCTACGAGCAGTACTTC. Translating it yields CASSRLTGKRIYEQYF.

This clonotype was detected many times. The chain links TRBV3-1 to TRBJ2-5; D uncertain. With 1 base removed from V and 0 bases from J, the gap between germline ends came to 12 bases. From germline, CDR1 is LGHDT and CDR2 YNNKEL (reference sequence). The length of the CDR3 is 16 residues. CDR3 nucleotide sequence: TGTGCCAGCAGCCAAGCGGCGTGGGTGAACCAAGAGACCCAGTACTTC. This translates into CASSQAAWVNQETQYF.

The chain joins TRBV7-2 to TRBJ2-5; tentatively, D is TRBD1 or TRBD2 (6 bases each). The CDR3 extends over 15 amino acids. V was shortened by 3 bases and J by 5 bases, with 16 bases between the two germline ends. Looked up from germline, CDR1 is SGHTA and CDR2 is FQGNSA. In DNA form, the CDR3 reads TGTGCCAGCAGCTTGAGCCCACAGGGAGGCGAGACCCAGTACTTC. Translated, it gives CASSLSPQGGETQYF. The whole variable domain, remainder taken from reference TRBV7-2 and TRBJ2-5, is GAGVSQSPSNKVTEKGKDVELRCDPISGHTALYWYRQSLGQGLEFLIYFQGNSAPDKSGLPSDRFSAERTGGSVSTLTIQRTQQEDSAVYLCASSLSPQGGETQYFGPGTRLLVL.

This clonotype was detected many times. CDR3 bases: TGTGCCAGCGGAAACACTGAAGCTTTCTTT. Translated, it gives CASGNTEAFF. The chain has TRBV12-3 or TRBV12-4 and TRBJ1-1; D gene ambiguous. The length of the CDR3 is 10 residues. The ends were cut back, 8 bases at V and 2 bases at J, with 3 bases in the middle.

This clonotype showed up just a few times. The chain has TRBV29-1 and TRBJ2-7; 7 bases agree with TRBD1. The length of the CDR3 is 16 residues. V gave up 1 base and J gave up 4 bases; unmatched junction bases: 13. Germline V gene data show CDR1 as SQVTM and CDR2 as ANQGSEA. CDR3 sequence (DNA): TGCAGCGTTGAAGGCGGGTTAGGACAGGACGTGTACGAGCAGTACTTC. It is translated as CSVEGGLGQDVYEQYF.

This clonotype was seen ten or more times. This rearrangement joins TRBV12-3 or TRBV12-4 to TRBJ2-7, with D perhaps TRBD2 (6 bases). The CDR3 covers 13 residues. V was trimmed by 6 bases and J by 0 bases, leaving 9 bases between them. The CDR3 spells CASRRGSSYEQYF. The CDR3 DNA sequence: TGTGCCAGCAGACGGGGGAGCTCCTACGAGCAGTACTTC.

This clonotype appeared many times. The chain carries TRBV7-2 and TRBJ2-7; TRBD2 aligns across 7 bases. V was clipped by 1 base and J by 6 bases; unmatched bases: 15. Germline CDR1 is SGHTA and CDR2 is FQGNSA. The CDR3 consists of 17 residues. The CDR3 reads CASSLDLGGLGALEQYF. Here the CDR3 DNA reads TGTGCCAGCAGCTTAGATTTAGGCGGACTAGGGGCTCTCGAGCAGTACTTC.

In this sample, this clonotype turned up many times. The chain links TRBV5-1 to TRBJ2-2; 12 bases are a match to TRBD2. Unmatched junction bases numbered 3, after V lost 5 bases and J lost 4 bases. Germline loops: CDR1 SGHRS, CDR2 YFSETQ. The CDR3 is made up of 15 amino acids. The CDR3 protein is CASRTSGGTTGELFF. The CDR3 DNA reads as TGCGCCAGCAGGACTAGCGGGGGAACCACCGGGGAGCTGTTTTTT.

The rearrangement joins TRBV15 to TRBJ2-7; tentatively, D is TRBD2 (6 bases). Germline CDR1 is LNHNV and CDR2 is YYDKDF (reference sequence). There are 12 residues in the CDR3. V gave up 1 base and J gave up 9 bases, with 10 bases separating them. The CDR3 nucleotides read TGTGCCACCAGCAGAGCCAAGGAGGGGCAGTACTTC. It codes for CATSRAKEGQYF.

There are many counts of this clonotype. The chain joins TRBV6-2 or TRBV6-3 to TRBJ1-2; the D is unclear. This CDR3 comprises 13 residues. V was pared by 2 bases and J by 6 bases, with 10 bases between. CDR1 and CDR2 (germline): MNHEY, SVGEGT. The CDR3 loop reads CASSYRGRDGYTF. CDR3 coding DNA: TGTGCCAGCAGTTACCGGGGTCGAGATGGCTACACCTTC.

This clonotype was recorded a few times. The chain employs TRBV6-1 and TRBJ2-5; a possible D gene is TRBD1 (5 bases). Germline values: CDR1 MNHNS, CDR2 SASEGT. Deletions cut 6 bases from V and 4 bases from J, with 18 bases between. This CDR3 comprises 15 residues. CDR3 loop: CASRHRTSEGETQYF. CDR3 DNA sequence: TGTGCCAGCAGGCACCGGACAAGCGAAGGAGAGACCCAGTACTTC.

In this sample, this clonotype turned up many times. The genes are TRBV6-1 and TRBJ1-5; no clear D gene. The CDR3 has 12 amino acids. The germline gives CDR1 MNHNS, CDR2 SASEGT. Between the trimmed V and J ends, which lost 3 bases and 6 bases, there was a span of 6 bases. The CDR3 sequence is CASSEGFQPQHF. For the CDR3, the DNA is TGTGCCAGCAGTGAGGGGTTTCAGCCCCAGCATTTT.

This clonotype was counted at least ten times. The V and J genes are TRBV11-2 and TRBJ2-7; 11 bases are shared with TRBD2. Germline V lookup: CDR1 SGHAT, CDR2 FQNNGV. CDR3 size: 17 residues. V trimming: 1 base; J trimming: 3 bases; junction bases outside the gene matches: 8. The CDR3 sequence: CASSLVGGTSGLYEQYF. CDR3 coding DNA: TGTGCCAGCAGCTTAGTTGGGGGGACTAGCGGCCTCTACGAGCAGTACTTC. Variable domain in full (rest from reference TRBV11-2 and TRBJ2-7): EAGVAQSPRYKIIEKRQSVAFWCNPISGHATLYWYQQILGQGPKLLIQFQNNGVVDDSQLPKDRFSAERLKGVDSTLKIQPAKLEDSAVYLCASSLVGGTSGLYEQYFGPGTRLTVT.

At least ten counts were recorded for this clonotype. V and J are TRBV12-3 or TRBV12-4 and TRBJ2-6; possibly TRBD1 for D (5 bases). Deletions cut 3 bases from V and 4 bases from J, with 13 bases between. This CDR3 comprises 16 residues. CDR3 DNA sequence: TGTGCCAGCAGTTTGCAGGGCGGCCTAGGGGCCAACGTCCTGACTTTC. Protein product: CASSLQGGLGANVLTF.

This rearrangement joins TRBV12-3 or TRBV12-4 to TRBJ1-2, with a weak D call TRBD1 (6 bases). Trimming removed 5 bases from V and 4 bases from J, with 11 bases in between. The CDR3 loop spans 13 amino acids. CDR3 loop: CASSTQGLYGYTF. In nucleotides, the CDR3 is TGTGCCAGCAGTACACAGGGTCTCTATGGCTACACCTTC.

The chain uses TRBV6-5 and TRBJ2-7, with D unclear. Per the germline V gene, CDR1 is MNHEY and CDR2 is SVGAGI. Trimming removed 0 bases at V and 5 bases at J, with 11 bases between. The CDR3 runs to 14 residues. The CDR3 sequence is CASSYSIRANEQYF. The CDR3 coding sequence is TGTGCCAGCAGTTACTCGATAAGGGCAAACGAGCAGTACTTC.

The chain is built from TRBV20-1 and TRBJ2-7; a weak D match, TRBD2 (6 bases). Germline CDR1 reads DFQATT; CDR2 reads SNEGSKA (reference sequence). V was pared by 0 bases and J by 2 bases, with 14 bases between. CDR3 length: 15 amino acids. CDR3 in DNA: TGCAGTGCTAGAGAGAGGAGGGATCCCACCTACGAGCAGTACTTC. Its translation: CSARERRDPTYEQYF.